One sample yielded the 10 T cell receptor beta chains listed below, sequenced in a study of cytomegalovirus exposure and HLA in healthy donors. Vbeta (60) and Jbeta (13) primers were used in the PCR. Profiled with immunoSEQ multiplex PCR; TCRdb holds only in-frame clones, not every one. The table has 93,000 or so clones, over 70% seen once; the top ten hold 4%. The specimen was PBMCs. The origin of the receptors is a man aged 45 to 65 in good health and CMV-seropositive.

The chain links TRBV29-1 to TRBJ2-7; TRBD1 matches at 8 bases. Losses at the gene ends were 4 bases for V and 7 bases for J; bases not matched to a gene: 12. The germline CDR1 and CDR2 sequences are SQVTM and ANQGSEA. The CDR3 runs to 14 residues. The CDR3 coding sequence is TGCAGCGTTGGCTTCCGGCAGGGGGCGCTTGAGCAGTACTTC. It specifies CSVGFRQGALEQYF.

This clone was counted a single time. The chain couples TRBV28 to TRBJ2-7, with TRBD2 identical over 10 bases. Unmatched junction bases numbered 14, after V lost 11 bases and J lost 7 bases. Germline loops: CDR1 MDHEN, CDR2 SYDVKM. This CDR3 has 14 residues. CDR3 DNA: TGTGCCTTGGGGGCTAGCGGGAGATCGGATGAGCAGTACTTC. As protein: CALGASGRSDEQYF.

The gene calls are TRBV7-9 and TRBJ2-7; a possible D gene is TRBD2 (5 bases). CDR3 length: 14 amino acids. V was trimmed by 2 bases and J by 0 bases, leaving 8 bases between them. Germline V gene lookup returns CDR1 SEHNR and CDR2 FQNEAQ (reference sequence). CDR3 bases: TGTGCCAGCAGCTTATTAGGGAGCTCCTACGAGCAGTACTTC. Translating it yields CASSLLGSSYEQYF.

Written as DNA, the CDR3 is TGTGCCAGCAGCCCGTCGGGGGGGATGGCAGCCAAAAACATTCAGTACTTC. It translates to CASSPSGGMAAKNIQYF. The chain carries TRBV5-4 and TRBJ2-4; 8 bases agree with TRBD2. The CDR3 length is 17 residues. Trimming cost V 4 bases and J 0 bases; bases outside gene matches: 9. From germline, CDR1 is SGHNT and CDR2 YYREEE (reference sequence).

For this clone: The sample carries other DNA sequences with the same CDR3. The chain combines TRBV6-5 with TRBJ2-1; possible D gene TRBD2, 6 bases. CDR3 length equals 15 residues. From germline, CDR1 is MNHEY and CDR2 SVGAGI. Trimming pared 6 bases from V and 0 bases from J, leaving 12 bases between. In DNA, the CDR3 is TGTGCCAGCAGACCGACTAGACGCTCCTACAATGAGCAGTTCTTC. It translates to CASRPTRRSYNEQFF.

The rearrangement uses TRBV30 and TRBJ1-3; no definite D call. CDR3 size: 14 residues. V was trimmed by 2 bases and J by 0 bases, leaving 8 bases between them. Looked up from germline, CDR1 is GTSNPN and CDR2 is SVGIG (reference sequence). The chain's CDR3 is CAWSNSYSGNTIYF. In DNA, the CDR3 is TGTGCCTGGAGTAATAGCTACTCTGGAAACACCATATATTTT. The full variable domain, completed using reference TRBV30 and TRBJ1-3, is SQTIHQWPATLVQPVGSPLSLECTVEGTSNPNLYWYRQAAGRGLQLLFYSVGIGQISSEVPQNLSASRPQDRQFILSSKKLLLSDSGFYLCAWSNSYSGNTIYFGEGSWLTVV.

The V gene is TRBV28, the J gene TRBJ2-7; D possibly corresponds to TRBD2 (6 bases). In germline, CDR1 is MDHEN, CDR2 SYDVKM. Trimming cost V 4 bases and J 2 bases, with 9 bases left between them. The CDR3 sequence is 13 residues long. CDR3 DNA sequence: TGTGCCAGCAGTTCCGCGGGACCCTACGAGCAGTACTTC. The encoded protein is CASSSAGPYEQYF. The full variable domain, rest sourced from reference TRBV28 and TRBJ2-7, is DVKVTQSSRYLVKRTGEKVFLECVQDMDHENMFWYRQDPGLGLRLIYFSYDVKMKEKGDIPEGYSVSREKKERFSLILESASTNQTSMYLCASSSAGPYEQYFGPGTRLTVT.

The chain has TRBV2 and TRBJ1-6; possibly TRBD1 for D (6 bases). The CDR3 spans 12 residues. Trimming left V 7 bases short and J 10 bases short, with 11 bases between. Germline CDR1 reads SNHLY; CDR2 reads FYNNEI. The CDR3 nucleotides read TGTGCCAGCACGACAGGACGCTCACCCCTCCACTTT. This codes for CASTTGRSPLHF.

The table lists this clone with a count of one. The chain combines TRBV2 with TRBJ2-7; TRBD1 agrees at 7 bases. This CDR3 is built from 13 residues. The V gene's germline CDR1 is SNHLY and CDR2 FYNNEI. J gave up 2 bases and V 6 bases, and 4 bases lay outside the gene matches. CDR3 nucleotide sequence: TGTGCCAGCAGCCGGGACAGTACCTACGAGCAGTACTTC. Its protein product is CASSRDSTYEQYF. Full variable domain (outside the CDR3, taken from reference TRBV2 and TRBJ2-7): EPEVTQTPSHQVTQMGQEVILRCVPISNHLYFYWYRQILGQKVEFLVSFYNNEISEKSEIFDDQFSVERPDGSNFTLKIRSTKLEDSAMYFCASSRDSTYEQYFGPGTRLTVT.

The J gene is TRBJ2-5, the V gene TRBV4-3; 8 bases match TRBD2. Germline lookup yields CDR1 LGHNA and CDR2 YSLEER. The CDR3 covers 13 residues. V was clipped by 0 bases and J by 7 bases; unmatched bases: 1. The CDR3 DNA sequence: TGCGCCAGCAGCCAAGATCGGGGGGGGACCCAGTACTTC. Its translation: CASSQDRGGTQYF.